One T cell receptor (beta chain) is described in this entry. The data were taken from a study of CD4+ T cells in melanoma. Germline V gene data show CDR1 as SGHRS and CDR2 as YFSETQ. The CDR3 loop spans 18 amino acids. V was clipped by 4 bases and J by 4 bases; unmatched bases: 14. Assay used: immunoSEQ multiplex PCR; TCRdb lists only in-frame clones, some missing. Of 110,000 to 150,000 clones listed, nearly 95% are singletons. The chain joins TRBV5-1 to TRBJ2-2; 9 nucleotides line up with TRBD1. This receptor was identified in a human donor with melanoma. The CDR3 here is CASSRRFPGQGGTGELFF. CDR3 DNA sequence: TGCGCCAGCAGCCGGAGGTTCCCGGGACAGGGCGGCACCGGGGAGCTGTTTTTT. Filled out from reference TRBV5-1 and TRBJ2-2, the complete variable domain reads KAGVTQTPRYLIKTRGQQVTLSCSPISGHRSVSWYQQTPGQGLQFLFEYFSETQRNKGNFPGRFSGRQFSNSRSEMNVSTLELGDSALYLCASSRRFPGQGGTGELFFGEGSRLTVL.